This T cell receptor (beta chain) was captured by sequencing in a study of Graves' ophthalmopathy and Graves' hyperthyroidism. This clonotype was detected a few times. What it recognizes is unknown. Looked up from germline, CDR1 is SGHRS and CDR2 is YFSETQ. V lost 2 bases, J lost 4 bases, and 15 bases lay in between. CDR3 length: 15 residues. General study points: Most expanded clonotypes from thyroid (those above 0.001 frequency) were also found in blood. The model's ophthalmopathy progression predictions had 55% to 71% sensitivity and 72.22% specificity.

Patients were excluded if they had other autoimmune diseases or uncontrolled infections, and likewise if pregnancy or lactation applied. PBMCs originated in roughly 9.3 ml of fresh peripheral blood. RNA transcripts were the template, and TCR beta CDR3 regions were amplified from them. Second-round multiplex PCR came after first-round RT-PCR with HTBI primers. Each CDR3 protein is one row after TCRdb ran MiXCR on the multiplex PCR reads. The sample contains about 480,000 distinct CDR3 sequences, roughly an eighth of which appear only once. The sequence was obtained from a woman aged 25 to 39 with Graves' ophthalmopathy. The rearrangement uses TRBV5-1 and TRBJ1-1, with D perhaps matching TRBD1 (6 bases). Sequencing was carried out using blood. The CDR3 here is CASSFYGQGSTEAFF. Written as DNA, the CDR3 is TGCGCCAGCAGCTTTTACGGGCAGGGGAGCACTGAAGCTTTCTTT.